This is a list of T cell receptor beta chains from one sample in a study of blood T cell repertoires in COVID-19. Profiled with immunoSEQ multiplex PCR; TCRdb holds only in-frame clones, not every one. This sample has around 150,000 clones, with 70% to 80% found just once. Source material: peripheral blood. The receptor source for this set is an elderly woman with active or convalescent COVID-19. The CDR3 runs from the conserved cysteine through the conserved F or W. A D gene is named only where the DNA matches it firmly. A clone size is listed for some rows: how often the clone was seen (once, few, many), or a class if it is expanded.

-,TRBJ2-1,TRBV27,-,CASSLRPMGGGTYNEQFF,TGTGCCAGCAGTTTACGCCCTATGGGGGGTGGCACCTACAATGAGCAGTTCTTC
-,TRBJ1-3,TRBV30,-,CAWSVFSSGNTIYF,TGTGCCTGGAGTGTTTTCTCCTCTGGAAACACCATATATTTT
TRBD1,TRBJ1-2,TRBV28,-,CASSFDRVNGYTF,TGTGCCAGCAGTTTCGACAGGGTCAATGGCTACACCTTC
-,TRBJ1-5,TRBV7-8,-,CASSPRVDVRPKKPQHF,TGTGCCAGCAGCCCTCGGGTGGATGTTAGGCCAAAAAAACCCCAGCATTTT
TRBD1,TRBJ1-2,TRBV19,-,CASRSNGWDRDAMSYGYTF,TGTGCCAGTAGATCAAACGGGTGGGACAGGGACGCGATGAGCTATGGCTACACCTTC
-,TRBJ1-1,TRBV27,-,CASRLDPGSGTEAFF,TGTGCCAGCAGGCTCGACCCGGGTTCGGGCACTGAAGCTTTCTTT
-,TRBJ1-3,TRBV28,many,CASSLVGNTIYF,TGTGCCAGCAGTCTCGTAGGAAACACCATATATTTT
-,TRBJ2-3,TRBV12-5,-,CASGPGADTQYF,TGTGCTAGTGGCCCGGGGGCAGATACGCAGTATTTT
-,TRBJ1-3,TRBV28,-,CASSLGGVSVNTIYF,TGTGCCAGCAGTTTAGGCGGGGTTTCGGTAAACACCATATATTTT
-,TRBJ2-2,TRBV27,once,CASSLAITGELFF,TGTGCCAGCAGTTTAGCTATTACCGGGGAGCTGTTTTTT
-,TRBJ1-4,TRBV6-2/TRBV6-3,-,CASSHPRHVVTEKLFF,TGTGCCAGCAGCCATCCCAGACACGTCGTAACTGAAAAACTGTTTTTT
-,TRBJ2-7,TRBV7-3,once,CASSQRPGVSYEQYF,TGTGCCAGCAGCCAGAGGCCCGGGGTCTCCTACGAGCAGTACTTC
-,TRBJ1-4,TRBV6-5,-,CASRDQGWNEKLFF,TGTGCCAGCAGGGACCAGGGGTGGAATGAAAAACTGTTTTTT
-,TRBJ1-6,TRBV28,-,CASVHGQIYNSPLHF,TGTGCCAGCGTACATGGACAGATCTATAATTCACCCCTCCACTTT
-,TRBJ1-4,TRBV5-6,-,CASSLVGINEKLFF,TGTGCCAGCAGCTTGGTCGGGATTAATGAAAAACTGTTTTTT
TRBD1,TRBJ1-5,TRBV19,-,CASSSGQVYQPQHF,TGTGCCAGTAGTAGTGGACAGGTTTATCAGCCCCAGCATTTT
TRBD1,TRBJ1-2,TRBV5-6,-,CASSLGQGNYGYTF,TGTGCCAGCAGCTTGGGACAGGGTAACTATGGCTACACCTTC